The T cell receptor (beta chain) described here comes from a study of identical twins. This clonotype has just a few counts. The antigen is undetermined. TCRdb reprocessed the 5' RACE reads via MiXCR and lists one record per CDR3 protein. This table holds some 900,000 distinct CDR3 sequences, around an eighth found once. Overall study findings and caveats: Sharing of beta out-of-frame sequences by twins showed a weaker excess.

There are 19 residues in the CDR3. V lost 1 base to trimming and J lost 5 bases; unmatched junction nucleotides: 11. Germline V gene lookup returns CDR1 LGHNA and CDR2 YNFKEQ. These records were also assigned to another study, of yellow fever vaccine responses in identical twins.

The V gene is TRBV4-2, the J gene TRBJ2-1; 13 bases map to TRBD2. This receptor was identified in a woman younger than 35 in good health. Sequenced sample: PBMCs. As DNA, the CDR3 is TGTGCCAGCAGCCAAGCCGGGACTAGCGGGAAGTTTCGGGACAATGAGCAGTTCTTC. This translates into CASSQAGTSGKFRDNEQFF.